This TCR beta chain was captured in a study of cytomegalovirus exposure and HLA in healthy donors. PCR amplification relied on 60 Vbeta primers (plus 13 Jbeta primers). The assay was immunoSEQ multiplex PCR, and TCRdb's table has in-frame clones only and misses some. In the table there are hundreds of thousands of clones, approximately 90% of which are singletons. The germline gives CDR1 SNHLY, CDR2 FYNNEI. Trimming at V came to 2 bases and at J to 0 bases, leaving 11 bases not matched to a gene. The CDR3 has 21 residues. Study-wide results and caveats: In vitro checks showed that a few CMV-associated chains really do target CMV antigens. Most of the TCR beta V segments (in an earlier analysis) were productive either about 90% or about 30% of the time.

With respect to this clone: Antigen: not known.

Sequencing input: PBMCs. The sequence was obtained from a woman between 18 and 30 years old in good health and CMV-seronegative. The V and J genes are TRBV2 and TRBJ2-1; 15 positions match TRBD2. The CDR3 DNA sequence: TGTGCCAGCAGTGAACCGGGGACTAGCGGGGGGCGCGCGAGCTCCTACAATGAGCAGTTCTTC. It specifies CASSEPGTSGGRASSYNEQFF.